This entry describes one TCR beta chain. The sample belongs to a study of cytomegalovirus exposure and HLA in healthy donors. PCR was performed using 60 Vbeta and 13 Jbeta primers. The method was immunoSEQ multiplex PCR; TCRdb's version includes in-frame clones alone and lacks a portion of them. The data contain 140,000 to 150,000 clones, about a tenth of them singletons. The germline gives CDR1 MGHRA, CDR2 YSYEKL. V trimming: 5 bases; J trimming: 5 bases; junction bases outside the gene matches: 11. The CDR3 is made up of 15 amino acids. V gene TRBV4-1 combines with J gene TRBJ2-7; TRBD2 agrees at 8 bases. This TCR derives from a male donor in good health and CMV-seronegative. Sequenced material: PBMCs. CDR3: CASSSPGLEIHEQYF. DNA of the CDR3: TGCGCCAGCAGCTCACCGGGACTAGAGATCCACGAGCAGTACTTC.